This TCR beta chain originates from a study of blood T cells in healthy people across ages. A second PCR of roughly 7 to 11 cycles used a sample-barcoded 5' primer and a J-beta primer mix. TCRdb itself ran the 5' RACE reads through MiXCR, one entry per CDR3 protein. The sample has some 1.5 million distinct CDR3 sequences, 28% seen once; the top ten hold 7.7%. In its sample, this clonotype was seen many times. CDR3 length: 13 amino acids. Trimming took 5 bases from V and 6 from J, leaving 14 bases between them. This rearrangement joins TRBV12-3 or TRBV12-4 to TRBJ2-7; D remains unclear. This clonotype was obtained from a woman aged 25 to 39 in good health. Sequenced sample: blood. CDR3 nucleotide sequence: TGTGCCAGCAGTCTAGGTATGACACGCGAGCAGTACTTC. It translates to CASSLGMTREQYF.